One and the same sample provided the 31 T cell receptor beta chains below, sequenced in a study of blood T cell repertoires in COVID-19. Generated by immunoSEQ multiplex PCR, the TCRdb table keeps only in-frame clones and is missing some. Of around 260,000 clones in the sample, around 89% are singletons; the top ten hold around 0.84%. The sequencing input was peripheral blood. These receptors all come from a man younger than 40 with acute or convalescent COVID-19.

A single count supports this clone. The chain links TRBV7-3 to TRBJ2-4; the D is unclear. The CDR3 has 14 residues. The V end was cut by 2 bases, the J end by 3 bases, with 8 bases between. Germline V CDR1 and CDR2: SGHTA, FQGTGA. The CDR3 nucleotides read TGTGCCAGCAGCTTAGATCCAGGCAAAAACATTCAGTACTTC. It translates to CASSLDPGKNIQYF.

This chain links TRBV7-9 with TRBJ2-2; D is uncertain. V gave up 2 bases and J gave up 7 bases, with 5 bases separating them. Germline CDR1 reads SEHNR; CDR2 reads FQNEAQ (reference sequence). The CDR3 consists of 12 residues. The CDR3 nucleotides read TGTGCCAGCAGCTTAAATCACGGGGAGCTGTTTTTT. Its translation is CASSLNHGELFF.

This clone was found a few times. The CDR3 protein is CASRASRTGRHETQYF. Here the CDR3 DNA reads TGTGCCAGCAGAGCCTCCCGGACAGGGCGGCACGAGACCCAGTACTTC. The genes are TRBV27 and TRBJ2-5, with 8 bases identical to TRBD1. V shed 6 bases, J shed 5 bases, and the junction held 14 bases outside the gene matches. The CDR3 is 16 amino acids. Germline CDR1 is MNHEY and CDR2 is SMNVEV (reference sequence).

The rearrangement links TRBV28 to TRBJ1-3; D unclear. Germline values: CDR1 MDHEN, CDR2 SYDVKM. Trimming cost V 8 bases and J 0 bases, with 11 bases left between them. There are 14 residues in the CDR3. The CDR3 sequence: CASLNGDSGNTIYF. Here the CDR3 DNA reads TGTGCCAGCCTTAACGGGGACTCTGGAAACACCATATATTTT. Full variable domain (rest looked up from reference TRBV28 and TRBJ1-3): DVKVTQSSRYLVKRTGEKVFLECVQDMDHENMFWYRQDPGLGLRLIYFSYDVKMKEKGDIPEGYSVSREKKERFSLILESASTNQTSMYLCASLNGDSGNTIYFGEGSWLTVV.

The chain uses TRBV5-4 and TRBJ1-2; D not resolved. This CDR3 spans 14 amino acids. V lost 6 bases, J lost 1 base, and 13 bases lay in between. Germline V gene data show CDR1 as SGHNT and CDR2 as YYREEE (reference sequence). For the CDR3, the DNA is TGTGCCAGCATCCCGCTGGGGAGTAACTATGGCTACACCTTC. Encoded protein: CASIPLGSNYGYTF.

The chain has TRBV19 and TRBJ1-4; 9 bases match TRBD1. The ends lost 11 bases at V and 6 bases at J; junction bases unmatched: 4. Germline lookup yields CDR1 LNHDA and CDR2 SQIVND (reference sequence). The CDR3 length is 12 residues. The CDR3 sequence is CAAGQGYEKLFF. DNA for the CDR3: TGTGCCGCGGGACAGGGTTATGAAAAACTGTTTTTT.

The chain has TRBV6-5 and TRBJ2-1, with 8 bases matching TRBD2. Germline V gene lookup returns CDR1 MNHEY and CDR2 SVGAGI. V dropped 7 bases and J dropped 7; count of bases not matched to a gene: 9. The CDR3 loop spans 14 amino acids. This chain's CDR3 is CASTVSGVGNEQFF. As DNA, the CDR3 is TGTGCCAGCACTGTTAGCGGGGTGGGGAATGAGCAGTTCTTC.

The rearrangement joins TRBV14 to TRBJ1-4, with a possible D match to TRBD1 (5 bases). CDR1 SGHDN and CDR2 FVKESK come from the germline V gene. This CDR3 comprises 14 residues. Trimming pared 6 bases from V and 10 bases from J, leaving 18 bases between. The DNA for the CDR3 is TGTGCCAGCAGTCGACAGTCGTCATCACGAAAACTGTTTTTT. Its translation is CASSRQSSSRKLFF.

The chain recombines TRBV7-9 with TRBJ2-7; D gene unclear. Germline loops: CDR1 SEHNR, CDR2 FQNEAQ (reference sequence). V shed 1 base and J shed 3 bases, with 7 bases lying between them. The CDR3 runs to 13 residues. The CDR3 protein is CASSLVAVYEQYF. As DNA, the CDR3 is TGTGCCAGCAGCTTAGTTGCGGTCTACGAGCAGTACTTC.

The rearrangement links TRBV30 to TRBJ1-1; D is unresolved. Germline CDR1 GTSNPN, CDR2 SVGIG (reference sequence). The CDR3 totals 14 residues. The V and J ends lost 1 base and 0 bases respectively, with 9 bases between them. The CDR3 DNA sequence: TGTGCCTGGAGTGCAGGTACATTGAACACTGAAGCTTTCTTT. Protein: CAWSAGTLNTEAFF.

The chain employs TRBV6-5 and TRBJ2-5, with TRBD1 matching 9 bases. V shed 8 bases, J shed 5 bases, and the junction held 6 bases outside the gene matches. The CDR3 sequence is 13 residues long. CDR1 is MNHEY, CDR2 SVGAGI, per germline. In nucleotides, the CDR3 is TGTGCCAGCCGTAACAGGGGGCCCGAGACCCAGTACTTC. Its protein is CASRNRGPETQYF.

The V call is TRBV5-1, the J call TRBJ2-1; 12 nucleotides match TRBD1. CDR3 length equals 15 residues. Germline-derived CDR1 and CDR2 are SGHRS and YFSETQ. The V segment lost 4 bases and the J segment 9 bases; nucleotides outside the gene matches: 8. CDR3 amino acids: CASSHQMGQGAEQFF. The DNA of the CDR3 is TGCGCCAGCAGCCACCAGATGGGACAGGGGGCTGAGCAGTTCTTC.

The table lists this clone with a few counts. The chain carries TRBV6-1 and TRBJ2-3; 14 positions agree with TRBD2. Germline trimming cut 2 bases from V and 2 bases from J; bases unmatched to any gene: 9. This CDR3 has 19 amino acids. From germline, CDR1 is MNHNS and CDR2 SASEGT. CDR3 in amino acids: CASSELVMGLAGVTDTQYF. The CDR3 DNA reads TGTGCCAGCAGTGAACTGGTGATGGGACTAGCGGGGGTCACAGATACGCAGTATTTT.

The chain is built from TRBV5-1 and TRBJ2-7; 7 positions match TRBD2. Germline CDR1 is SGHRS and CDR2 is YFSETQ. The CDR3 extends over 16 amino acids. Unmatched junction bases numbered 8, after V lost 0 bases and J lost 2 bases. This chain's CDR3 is CASSLEASGATYEQYF. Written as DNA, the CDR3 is TGCGCCAGCAGCTTGGAAGCAAGCGGGGCCACCTACGAGCAGTACTTC.

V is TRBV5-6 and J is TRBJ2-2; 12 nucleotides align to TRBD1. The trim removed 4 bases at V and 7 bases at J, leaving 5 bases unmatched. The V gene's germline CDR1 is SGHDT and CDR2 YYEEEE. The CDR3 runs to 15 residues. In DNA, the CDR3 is TGTGCCAGCAGCATGGGACAGGGGGCTGGCGGGGAGCTGTTTTTT. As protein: CASSMGQGAGGELFF.

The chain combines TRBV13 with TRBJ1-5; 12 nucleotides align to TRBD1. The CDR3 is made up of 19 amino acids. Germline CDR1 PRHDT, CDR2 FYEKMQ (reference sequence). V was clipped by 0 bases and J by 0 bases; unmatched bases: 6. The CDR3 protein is CASSLGRDRGRYSNQPQHF. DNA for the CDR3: TGTGCCAGCAGCTTAGGCCGGGACAGGGGGCGTTATAGCAATCAGCCCCAGCATTTT.

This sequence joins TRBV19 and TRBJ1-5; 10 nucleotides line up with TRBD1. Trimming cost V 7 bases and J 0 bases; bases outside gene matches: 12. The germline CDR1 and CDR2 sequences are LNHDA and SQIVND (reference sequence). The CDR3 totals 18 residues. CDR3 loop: CASMDRDRGWLSNQPQHF. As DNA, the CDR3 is TGTGCCAGTATGGATCGGGACAGGGGTTGGCTTAGCAATCAGCCCCAGCATTTT.

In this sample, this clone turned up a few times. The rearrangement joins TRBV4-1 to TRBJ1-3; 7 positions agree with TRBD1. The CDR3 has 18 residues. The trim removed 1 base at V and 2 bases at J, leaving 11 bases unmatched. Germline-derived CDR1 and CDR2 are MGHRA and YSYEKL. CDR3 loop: CASSQALAGGTAGNTIYF. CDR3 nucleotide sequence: TGCGCCAGCAGCCAAGCACTCGCAGGGGGGACTGCTGGAAACACCATATATTTT.

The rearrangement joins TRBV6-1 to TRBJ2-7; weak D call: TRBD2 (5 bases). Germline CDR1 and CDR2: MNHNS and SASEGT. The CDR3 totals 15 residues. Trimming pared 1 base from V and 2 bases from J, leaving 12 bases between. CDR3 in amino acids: CASSEETIHTYEQYF. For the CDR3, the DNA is TGTGCCAGCAGTGAAGAGACTATTCATACCTACGAGCAGTACTTC.

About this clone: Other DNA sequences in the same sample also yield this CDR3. The CDR3 sequence: CASSRTGNTEAFF. CDR3 in DNA: TGTGCCAGCAGCAGGACAGGGAACACTGAAGCTTTCTTT. This chain joins TRBV9 and TRBJ1-1; 7 bases agree with TRBD1. V was pared by 4 bases and J by 1 base, with 1 base of the junction left unmatched. This CDR3 region has 13 residues. Per germline, CDR1 SGDLS and CDR2 YYNGEE.

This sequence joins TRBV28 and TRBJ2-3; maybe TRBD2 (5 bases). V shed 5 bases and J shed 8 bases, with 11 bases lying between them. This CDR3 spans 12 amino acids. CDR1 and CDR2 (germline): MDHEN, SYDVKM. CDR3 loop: CASSNSDVTQYF. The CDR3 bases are TGTGCCAGCAGTAATAGCGACGTTACGCAGTATTTT.

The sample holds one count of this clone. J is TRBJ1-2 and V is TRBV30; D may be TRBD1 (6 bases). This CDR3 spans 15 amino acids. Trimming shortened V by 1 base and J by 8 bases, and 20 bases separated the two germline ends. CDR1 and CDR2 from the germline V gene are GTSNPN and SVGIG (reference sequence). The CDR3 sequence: CAWSAHPDRSGGYTF. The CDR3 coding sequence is TGTGCCTGGAGTGCCCACCCTGACAGGTCCGGAGGCTACACCTTC.

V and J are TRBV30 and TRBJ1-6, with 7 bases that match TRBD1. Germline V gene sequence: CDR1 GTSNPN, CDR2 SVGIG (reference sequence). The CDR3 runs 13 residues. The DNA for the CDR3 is TGTGCTCGAGGGGGCAGCTATAATTCACCCCTCCACTTT. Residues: CARGGSYNSPLHF.

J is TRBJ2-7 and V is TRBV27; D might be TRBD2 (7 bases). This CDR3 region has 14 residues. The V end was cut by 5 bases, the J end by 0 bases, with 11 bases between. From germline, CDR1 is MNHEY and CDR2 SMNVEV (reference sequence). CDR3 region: CASSKGGSSYEQYF. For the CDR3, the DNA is TGTGCCAGCAGTAAGGGGGGGAGCTCCTACGAGCAGTACTTC.

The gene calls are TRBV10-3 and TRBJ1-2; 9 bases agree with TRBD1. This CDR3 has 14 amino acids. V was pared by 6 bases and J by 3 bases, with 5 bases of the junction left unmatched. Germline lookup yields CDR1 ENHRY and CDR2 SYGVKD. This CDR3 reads CAIRGTGRDYGYTF. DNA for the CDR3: TGTGCCATCAGGGGGACAGGGCGGGACTATGGCTACACCTTC.

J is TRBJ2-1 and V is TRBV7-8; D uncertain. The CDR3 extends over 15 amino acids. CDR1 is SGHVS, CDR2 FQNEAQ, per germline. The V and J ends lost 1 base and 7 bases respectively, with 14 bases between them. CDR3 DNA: TGTGCCAGCAGCTTAGAGCAGGCGCGTAGAAATGAGCAGTTCTTC. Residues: CASSLEQARRNEQFF. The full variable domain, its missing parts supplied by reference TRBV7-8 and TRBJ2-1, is GAGVSQSPRYKVAKRGQDVALRCDPISGHVSLFWYQQALGQGPEFLTYFQNEAQLDKSGLPSDRFFAERPEGSVSTLKIQRTQQEDSAVYLCASSLEQARRNEQFFGPGTRLTVL.

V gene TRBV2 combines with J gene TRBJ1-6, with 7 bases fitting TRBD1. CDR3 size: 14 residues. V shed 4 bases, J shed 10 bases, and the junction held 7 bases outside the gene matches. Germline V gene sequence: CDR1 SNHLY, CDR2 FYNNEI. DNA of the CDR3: TGTGCCAGCAGTGGTCCCGGGACAGAATCACCCCTCCACTTT. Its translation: CASSGPGTESPLHF.

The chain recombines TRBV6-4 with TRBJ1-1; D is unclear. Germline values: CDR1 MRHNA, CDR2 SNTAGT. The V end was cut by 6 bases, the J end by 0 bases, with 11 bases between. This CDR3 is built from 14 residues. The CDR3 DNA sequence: TGTGCCAGCAGGAACACGACAATGAACACTGAAGCTTTCTTT. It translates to CASRNTTMNTEAFF.

For the CDR3, the DNA is TGTGCCTGGAAGCGGCGTAGCTATGGCTACACCTTC. It translates to CAWKRRSYGYTF. J is TRBJ1-2 and V is TRBV30; D is undetermined. CDR1 is GTSNPN and CDR2 is SVGIG in the germline V gene (reference sequence). The V end was cut by 4 bases, the J end by 4 bases, with 10 bases between. There are 12 residues in the CDR3.

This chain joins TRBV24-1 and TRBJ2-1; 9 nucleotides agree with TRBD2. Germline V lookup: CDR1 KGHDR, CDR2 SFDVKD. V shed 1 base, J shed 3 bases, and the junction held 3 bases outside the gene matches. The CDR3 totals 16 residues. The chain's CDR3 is CATSDFGTSSYNEQFF. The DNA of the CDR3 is TGTGCCACCAGTGATTTTGGGACTAGCAGCTACAATGAGCAGTTCTTC.

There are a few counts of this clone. In nucleotides, the CDR3 is TGTGCCAGCAGTAAACCGGGACTAGCCAAAGGAAAGACCCAGTACTTC. Encoded protein: CASSKPGLAKGKTQYF. The chain carries TRBV28 and TRBJ2-5; 9 bases are a match to TRBD2. The CDR3 has 16 residues. The ends lost 5 bases at V and 6 bases at J; junction bases unmatched: 13. Germline lookup yields CDR1 MDHEN and CDR2 SYDVKM.